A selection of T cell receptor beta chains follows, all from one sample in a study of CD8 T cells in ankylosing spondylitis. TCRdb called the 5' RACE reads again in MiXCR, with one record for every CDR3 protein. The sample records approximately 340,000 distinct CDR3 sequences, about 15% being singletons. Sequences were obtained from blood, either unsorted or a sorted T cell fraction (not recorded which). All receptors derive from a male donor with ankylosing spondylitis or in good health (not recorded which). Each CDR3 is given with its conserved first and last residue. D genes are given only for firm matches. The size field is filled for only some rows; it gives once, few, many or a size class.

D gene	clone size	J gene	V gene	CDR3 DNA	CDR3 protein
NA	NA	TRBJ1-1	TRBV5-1	TGCGCCAGCAGCTTAAGAGGGGACAACGGCCAAGAAGCTTTCTTT	CASSLRGDNGQEAFF
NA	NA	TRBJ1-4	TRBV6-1	TGTGCCAGCAGAGACATTGGGGGCCGGGGAAATGAAAAACTGTTTTTT	CASRDIGGRGNEKLFF
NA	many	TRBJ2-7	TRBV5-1	TGCGCCAGCAGCTTGGCATCCAGCTACGAGCAGTACTTC	CASSLASSYEQYF
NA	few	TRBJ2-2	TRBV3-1	TGTGCCAGCAGCCAAGGGGAGGTTTTGTCCGGGGAGCTGTTTTTT	CASSQGEVLSGELFF
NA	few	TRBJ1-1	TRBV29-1	TGCAGCGTGATGGAGAACACTGAAGCTTTCTTT	CSVMENTEAFF
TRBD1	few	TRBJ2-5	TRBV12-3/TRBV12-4	TGTGCCAGCAGCCAGGGACAGGGGAAGGAGACCCAGTACTTC	CASSQGQGKETQYF
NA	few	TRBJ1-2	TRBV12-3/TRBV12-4	TGTGCCAGCAGTTTCCTCGACAGGACCTTAAACTATGGCTACACCTTC	CASSFLDRTLNYGYTF
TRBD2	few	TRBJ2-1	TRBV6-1	TGTGCCAGCGCAGGGACTAGCGGGAGGGCGTCCTACAATGAGCAGTTCTTC	CASAGTSGRASYNEQFF
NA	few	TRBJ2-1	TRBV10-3	TGTGCCATCAGTGAGGCTGGGCCGGGCGAGCAGTTCTTC	CAISEAGPGEQFF
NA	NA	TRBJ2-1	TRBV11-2	TGTGCCAGCAGCTTAGAGGTAACGGCGTTTCTTGAGCAGTTCTTC	CASSLEVTAFLEQFF
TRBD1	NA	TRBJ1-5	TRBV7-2	TGTGCCAGCAGCTTTAGAGGGGGCGAACAGCCCCAGCATTTT	CASSFRGGEQPQHF
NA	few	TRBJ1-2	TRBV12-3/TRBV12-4	TGTGCCAGCAGTTTAAAGGGACCTAACTATGGCTACACCTTC	CASSLKGPNYGYTF
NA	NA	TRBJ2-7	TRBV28	TGTGCCAGCAGTTCCCCAGGGGTGGATCGCGAGCAGTACTTC	CASSSPGVDREQYF
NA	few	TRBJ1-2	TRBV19	TGTGCCAGTAGTACCCGGACAGATGGCTACACCTTC	CASSTRTDGYTF
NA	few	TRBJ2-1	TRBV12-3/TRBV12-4	TGTGCCAGCAGCTCTCAAGGAGGACCTTACAATGAGCAGTTCTTC	CASSSQGGPYNEQFF
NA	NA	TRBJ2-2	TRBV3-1	TGTGCCAGCAGCCAAGATAGGGGGTTCCGCGACACCGGGGAGCTGTTTTTT	CASSQDRGFRDTGELFF
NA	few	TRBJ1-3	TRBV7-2	TGTGCCAGCAGCCGTGGGACGTCTAGCTCTGGAAACACCATATATTTT	CASSRGTSSSGNTIYF
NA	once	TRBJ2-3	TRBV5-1	TGCGCCAGCAGCCCGGAAGGGTTCAGCACAGATACGCAGTATTTT	CASSPEGFSTDTQYF
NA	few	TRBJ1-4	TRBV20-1	TGCAGTGCTAGTTACGTAGGGGAAAAACTGTTTTTT	CSASYVGEKLFF
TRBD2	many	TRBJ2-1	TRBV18	TGTGCCAGCTCAGAGCGGGGGGGCCCTCTCATTGAGCAGTTCTTC	CASSERGGPLIEQFF
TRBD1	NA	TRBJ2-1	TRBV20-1	TGCAGTGCTTCCCAGGGGGAGATAGGGCAGTTCTTC	CSASQGEIGQFF
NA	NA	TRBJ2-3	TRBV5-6	TGTGCCAGCGGAGTGCCGGGGCCAGGAGATACGCAGTATTTT	CASGVPGPGDTQYF
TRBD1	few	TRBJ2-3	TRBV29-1	TGCAGCGGCAGGGGGCGGGTGACAGATACGCAGTATTTT	CSGRGRVTDTQYF
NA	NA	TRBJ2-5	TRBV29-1	TGCAGCGTTCCCCTATTTGGGACCCAGTACTTC	CSVPLFGTQYF
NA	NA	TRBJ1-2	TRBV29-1	TGCAGCGTTGCAGCTAACTATGGCTACACCTTC	CSVAANYGYTF
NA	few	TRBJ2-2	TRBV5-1	TGCGCCAGCAGCTTGGGTGATGGGGCGCCCGGCACCGGGGAGCTGTTTTTT	CASSLGDGAPGTGELFF
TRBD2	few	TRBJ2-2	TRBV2	TGTGCCAGCAGAAGGGTGCGGGGGGCAAACACCGGGGAGCTGTTTTTT	CASRRVRGANTGELFF
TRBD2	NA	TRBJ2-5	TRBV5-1	TGCGCCAGCAGCTTGGCCCAGATAGCGGGAGGGCAAGAGACCCAGTACTTC	CASSLAQIAGGQETQYF
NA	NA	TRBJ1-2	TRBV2	TGTGCCAGCAGTGAAGGGACAGCCGGCTACACCTTC	CASSEGTAGYTF
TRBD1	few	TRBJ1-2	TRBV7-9	TGTGCCAGCAGCTTACCCTCACCGGGACAGGGGAACTATGGCTACACCTTC	CASSLPSPGQGNYGYTF
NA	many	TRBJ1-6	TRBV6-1	TGTGCCAGCAGTGAGGGGCCGGGCCTCTATAATTCACCCCTCCACTTT	CASSEGPGLYNSPLHF
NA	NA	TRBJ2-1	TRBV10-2	TGCGCCAGCAGCTTAGACGGTTCCTACAATGAGCAGTTCTTC	CASSLDGSYNEQFF
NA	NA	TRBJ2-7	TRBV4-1	TGCGCCAGCAGCCAAGGAGCACAGGAAGTAGTTGGCGAGCAGTACTTC	CASSQGAQEVVGEQYF
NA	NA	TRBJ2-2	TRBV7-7	TGTGCCAGCAGCCGAGACAGGGAGGGAACCGGGGAGCTGTTTTTT	CASSRDREGTGELFF
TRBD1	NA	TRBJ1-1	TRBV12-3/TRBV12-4	TGTGCCAGCAGTTTGGGACAGGGTATGGGGGTGAACACTGAAGCTTTCTTT	CASSLGQGMGVNTEAFF
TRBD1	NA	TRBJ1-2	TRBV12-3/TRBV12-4	TGTGCCAGCACCCCCGGGACAGGGGCTTACTATGGCTACACCTTC	CASTPGTGAYYGYTF
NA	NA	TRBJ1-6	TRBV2	TGTGCCAGCAGGGGGGCCGGAGGTTCACCCCTCCACTTT	CASRGAGGSPLHF
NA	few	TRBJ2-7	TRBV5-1	TGCGCCAGCAGCTTCCGGCTGGAAGCCTACGAGCAGTACTTC	CASSFRLEAYEQYF
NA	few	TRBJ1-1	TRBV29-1	TGCAGCGTTGAAAGCAGACAGAACACTGAAGCTTTCTTT	CSVESRQNTEAFF
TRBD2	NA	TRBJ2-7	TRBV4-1	TGCGCCAGCAGCCGGGTAGTAGCGGGAGTGAGGTACGAGCAGTACTTC	CASSRVVAGVRYEQYF
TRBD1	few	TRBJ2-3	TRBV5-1	TGCGCCAGCAGCCGACAGGGGCAGGGGGCAACAGATACGCAGTATTTT	CASSRQGQGATDTQYF
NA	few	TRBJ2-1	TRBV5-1	TGCGCCAGCAGCTTGACAGACAATGAGCAGTTCTTC	CASSLTDNEQFF
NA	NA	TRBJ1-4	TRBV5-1	TGCGCCAGCAGCTTTACCCCACGGGAAAAACTGTTTTTT	CASSFTPREKLFF
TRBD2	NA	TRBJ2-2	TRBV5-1	TGCGCCAGCAGCTGGGGACTAGCGCGAACCGGGGAGCTGTTTTTT	CASSWGLARTGELFF
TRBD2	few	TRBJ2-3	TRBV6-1	TGTGCCAGCAGTGGCTGGGGGGGGAGTGGCACAGATACGCAGTATTTT	CASSGWGGSGTDTQYF
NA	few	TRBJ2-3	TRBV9	TGTGCCAGCAGCGTATTGGGCGGGAGCACAGATACGCAGTATTTT	CASSVLGGSTDTQYF
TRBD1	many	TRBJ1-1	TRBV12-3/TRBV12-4	TGTGCCAGCAGTTTAAGGAGGTCACAGGGGGGGTTCACTGAAGCTTTCTTT	CASSLRRSQGGFTEAFF
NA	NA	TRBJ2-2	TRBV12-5	TGTGCTAGTGGTTCCCAAGGGGCCCCGATCCTGAACACCGGGGAGCTGTTTTTT	CASGSQGAPILNTGELFF
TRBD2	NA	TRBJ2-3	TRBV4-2	TGTGCCAGCAGCCAACCCTCGGTAGCGGGAGCGAGTTCCACGCAGTATTTT	CASSQPSVAGASSTQYF
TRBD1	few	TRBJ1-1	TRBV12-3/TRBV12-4	TGTGCCAGCACCAAGGACAGGGCGGGGACTGAAGCTTTCTTT	CASTKDRAGTEAFF
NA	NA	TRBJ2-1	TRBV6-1	TGTGCCAGCAGTGATGGGCGAGGAACTGGGGCTTACAATGAGCAGTTCTTC	CASSDGRGTGAYNEQFF
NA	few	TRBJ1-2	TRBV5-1	TGCGCCAGCAGCTTGGAAGTTGTCTCGGGCGGGGGTGGCTACACCTTC	CASSLEVVSGGGGYTF
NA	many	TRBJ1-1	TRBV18	TGTGCCAGCTCACCGACAGAGTTGAACACTGAAGCTTTCTTT	CASSPTELNTEAFF